The 16 T cell receptor beta chains reported below all come from one sample, sequenced in a study of T cell repertoires in cytomegalovirus infection. TCRdb reanalysed the reads using MiXCR and keeps one entry per CDR3 protein. The table includes approximately 730,000 distinct CDR3 sequences, about 30% detected once. These receptors' targets are unknown. This material consisted of cultured PBMCs, taken from culture after CMV antigen stimulation. The origin of the receptors is a human donor in good health (CMV status not recorded). Some clones in this sample may be carry-over from other donors' samples.

This clonotype was observed a handful of times. The V call is TRBV7-2, the J call TRBJ2-7; D not resolved. CDR1 and CDR2 from the germline V gene are SGHTA and FQGNSA. The ends were cut back, 4 bases at V and 0 bases at J, with 10 bases in the middle. This CDR3 is 14 amino acids long. This CDR3 reads CASSSQISSYEQYF. The CDR3 nucleotides read TGTGCCAGCAGCTCGCAGATCAGCTCCTACGAGCAGTACTTC.

This clonotype has a handful of counts. The rearrangement uses TRBV7-9 and TRBJ1-4; 7 bases agree with TRBD1. Germline-derived CDR1 and CDR2 are SEHNR and FQNEAQ (reference sequence). This CDR3 region has 15 residues. The ends lost 5 bases at V and 5 bases at J; junction bases unmatched: 8. The CDR3 nucleotides are TGTGCCAGCAGCCGCAAGGGACAGATGAATGAAAAACTGTTTTTT. Translation: CASSRKGQMNEKLFF. The entire variable domain, with the rest obtained from reference TRBV7-9 and TRBJ1-4, is as follows: DTGVSQNPRHKITKRGQNVTFRCDPISEHNRLYWYRQTLGQGPEFLTYFQNEAQLEKSRLLSDRFSAERPKGSFSTLEIQRTEQGDSAMYLCASSRKGQMNEKLFFGSGTQLSVL.

The chain has TRBV10-3 and TRBJ1-2; D gene unclear. The germline V and J ends were trimmed by 2 bases and 0 bases, with 7 bases remaining between them. Germline-derived CDR1 and CDR2 are ENHRY and SYGVKD. This CDR3 is built from 14 residues. DNA of the CDR3: TGTGCCATCAGTGAGCTGGGCCCTAACTATGGCTACACCTTC. Protein product: CAISELGPNYGYTF.

This clonotype turned up a few times. V is TRBV18 and J is TRBJ1-5; a possible D gene is TRBD1 (5 bases). V was shortened by 8 bases and J by 2 bases, with 13 bases between the two germline ends. This CDR3 has 14 amino acids. The V gene's germline CDR1 is KGHSH and CDR2 LQKENI. DNA of the CDR3: TGTGCCAGCGAACGGGGGGGGGGCAATCAGCCCCAGCATTTT. Translated: CASERGGGNQPQHF.

The J gene is TRBJ1-4, the V gene TRBV7-6; no clear D. The CDR3 length is 12 residues. Trimming took off 3 bases at V and 8 bases at J, with 7 bases between the two ends. Germline-derived CDR1 and CDR2 are SGHVS and FNYEAQ. The CDR3 bases are TGTGCCAGCAGCTTGAGTCGGGAAAAACTGTTTTTT. This encodes CASSLSREKLFF.

As concerns this clonotype: A read error may be the cause here, since a much bigger clone is one base away. This rearrangement joins TRBV7-2 to TRBJ2-1; 7 nucleotides agree with TRBD2. Germline V gives CDR1 SGHTA, CDR2 FQGNSA. Losses at the gene ends were 0 bases for V and 6 bases for J; bases not matched to a gene: 14. This CDR3 has 18 residues. CDR3 in amino acids: CASSLASLGGDPLNEQFF. CDR3 nucleotides: TGTGCCAGCAGCTTAGCCTCTTTGGGGGGGGACCCCCTCAATGAGCAGTTCTTC. Together with reference TRBV7-2 and TRBJ2-1, the CDR3 gives the full variable domain: GAGVSQSPSNKVTEKGKDVELRCDPISGHTALYWYRQSLGQGLEFLIYFQGNSAPDKSGLPSDRFSAERTGGSVSTLTIQRTQQEDSAVYLCASSLASLGGDPLNEQFFGPGTRLTVL.

This clonotype was seen a single time. The chain links TRBV18 to TRBJ2-3; TRBD1 is a possible D gene (5 bases). In germline, CDR1 is KGHSH, CDR2 LQKENI. The V gene lost 0 bases and the J gene lost 6 bases, with 16 bases spanning the gap. This CDR3 is 16 amino acids long. The CDR3 DNA sequence: TGTGCCAGCTCACCACCGGGTCAGTTCCCAGGGGATACGCAGTATTTT. Amino acids: CASSPPGQFPGDTQYF.

This chain uses TRBV28 with TRBJ1-3; 7 bases line up with TRBD1. In germline, CDR1 is MDHEN, CDR2 SYDVKM. The CDR3 loop spans 16 amino acids. Trimming took 2 bases from V and 2 from J; bases not matched to a gene: 6. The CDR3 coding sequence is TGTGCCAGCAGTTTACCAATTACAGGGGCTGGAAACACCATATATTTT. Translation: CASSLPITGAGNTIYF.

The chain is built from TRBV7-6 and TRBJ1-6; no definite D call. Trimming removed 8 bases at V and 8 bases at J, with 13 bases between. The CDR3 is 13 residues long. Per the germline V gene, CDR1 is SGHVS and CDR2 is FNYEAQ. The CDR3 nucleotides are TGTGCCAGCTCCCCCAGCTTTGATTCACCCCTCCACTTT. Its translation: CASSPSFDSPLHF.

The sample holds many counts of this clonotype. The chain uses TRBV7-2 and TRBJ2-3, with TRBD1 identical over 8 bases. This CDR3 contains 16 residues. Germline assignment: CDR1 SGHTA and CDR2 FQGNSA. V lost 4 bases, J lost 0 bases, and 6 bases stayed unmatched. This CDR3 reads CASSSRQGTSTDTQYF. The CDR3 region has the DNA TGTGCCAGCAGCTCCCGACAGGGGACTAGCACAGATACGCAGTATTTT. Based on the CDR3 plus reference TRBV7-2 and TRBJ2-3, the full variable domain is GAGVSQSPSNKVTEKGKDVELRCDPISGHTALYWYRQSLGQGLEFLIYFQGNSAPDKSGLPSDRFSAERTGGSVSTLTIQRTQQEDSAVYLCASSSRQGTSTDTQYFGPGTRLTVL.

The V and J genes are TRBV7-8 and TRBJ1-3, with TRBD1 identical over 7 bases. Germline-derived CDR1 and CDR2 are SGHVS and FQNEAQ. V shed 7 bases, J shed 1 base, and the junction held 10 bases outside the gene matches. The CDR3 loop spans 16 amino acids. DNA of the CDR3: TGTGCCAGCACCACTTACAGGGGCCGATCTGGAAACACCATATATTTT. Its translation is CASTTYRGRSGNTIYF.

The V and J genes are TRBV23-1 and TRBJ1-5; the match to TRBD1 covers 10 bases. TRBV23-1 is classed as an ORF, of uncertain function. The V and J ends lost 4 bases and 3 bases, in that order; junction bases with no gene match: 21. The CDR3 sequence is 21 residues long. CDR3 sequence (DNA): TGCGCCAGCAGTCCTATAATTTCAGACAGGGGGCGCGGATATCCCAATCAGCCCCAGCATTTT. Its translation is CASSPIISDRGRGYPNQPQHF.

The gene calls are TRBV2 and TRBJ1-6; D is unresolved. V gave up 10 bases and J gave up 0 bases, with 10 bases separating them. The CDR3 covers 14 residues. Germline CDR1 and CDR2: SNHLY and FYNNEI. CDR3 bases: TGTGCCACTTGTACTTACTCCTATAATTCACCCCTCCACTTT. As protein: CATCTYSYNSPLHF.

This chain joins TRBV7-9 and TRBJ2-6; D is unclear. The CDR3 spans 17 residues. Trimming pared 5 bases from V and 0 bases from J, leaving 14 bases between. CDR1 and CDR2 from the germline V gene are SEHNR and FQNEAQ (reference sequence). In DNA form, the CDR3 reads TGTGCCAGCAGCGCGGACGGCCTTAACTCTGGGGCCAACGTCCTGACTTTC. Translated, it gives CASSADGLNSGANVLTF.

The J gene is TRBJ2-5, the V gene TRBV5-5, with 8 bases that match TRBD1. The CDR3 loop spans 16 amino acids. Germline lookup yields CDR1 SGHKS and CDR2 YYEKEE (reference sequence). V lost 3 bases and J lost 5; bases outside the gene matches: 12. Here the CDR3 DNA reads TGTGCCAGCAGCTCCGGTAGTGACAGGGGAGTGGAGACCCAGTACTTC. As protein: CASSSGSDRGVETQYF.

The rearrangement uses TRBV24-1 and TRBJ2-3; D may be TRBD1 (5 bases). Germline CDR1 and CDR2: KGHDR and SFDVKD. V was pared by 3 bases and J by 1 base, with 13 bases between. The length of the CDR3 is 16 residues. This chain's CDR3 is CATSDPQGSGTDTQYF. In DNA, the CDR3 is TGTGCCACCAGTGATCCTCAGGGATCAGGCACAGATACGCAGTATTTT.